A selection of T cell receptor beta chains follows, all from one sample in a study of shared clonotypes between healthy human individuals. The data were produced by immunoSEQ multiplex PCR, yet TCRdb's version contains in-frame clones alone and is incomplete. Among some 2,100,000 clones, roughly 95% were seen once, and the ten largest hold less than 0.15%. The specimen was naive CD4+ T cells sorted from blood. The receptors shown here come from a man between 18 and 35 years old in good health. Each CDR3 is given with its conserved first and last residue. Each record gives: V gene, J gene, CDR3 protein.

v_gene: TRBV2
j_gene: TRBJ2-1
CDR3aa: CASSRSSYNEQFF

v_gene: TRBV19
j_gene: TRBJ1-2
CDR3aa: CASSILANYGYTF

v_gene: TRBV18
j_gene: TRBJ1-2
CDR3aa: CASSPQTTGFYGYTF

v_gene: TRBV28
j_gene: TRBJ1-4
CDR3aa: CASSLTGLAEKLFF

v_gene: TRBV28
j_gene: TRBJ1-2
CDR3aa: CASSSTGSLYGYTF

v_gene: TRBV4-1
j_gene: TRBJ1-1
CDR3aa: CASSTTLNTEAFF

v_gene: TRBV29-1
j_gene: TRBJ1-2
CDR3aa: CSVEEQGGGYTF

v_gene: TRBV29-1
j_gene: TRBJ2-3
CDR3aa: CSVTSGGTADPFTDTQYF

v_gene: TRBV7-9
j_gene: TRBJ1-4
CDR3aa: CASSSTPDALGEKLFF

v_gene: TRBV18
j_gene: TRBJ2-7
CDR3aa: CASSPAQGRSSYEQYF

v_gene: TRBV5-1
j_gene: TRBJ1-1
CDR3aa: CASSTGTGHTEAFF

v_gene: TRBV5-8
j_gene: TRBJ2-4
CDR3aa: CASSLRQLLAKNIQYF

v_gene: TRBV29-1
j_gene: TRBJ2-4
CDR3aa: CSVGTPAGIQYF

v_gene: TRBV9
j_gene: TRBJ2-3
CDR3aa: CASSPLSDTQYF

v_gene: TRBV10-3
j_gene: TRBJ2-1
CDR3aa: CAISDPTSGRNREQFF

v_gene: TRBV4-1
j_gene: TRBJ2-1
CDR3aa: CASSRGDRVSSEQFF

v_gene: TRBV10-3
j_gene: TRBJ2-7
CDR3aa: CAISDQRAGSYEQYF

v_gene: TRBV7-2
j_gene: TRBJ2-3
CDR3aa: CASSLVSYGTLGTDTQYF

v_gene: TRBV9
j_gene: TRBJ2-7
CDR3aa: CASGVSSAGEQYF

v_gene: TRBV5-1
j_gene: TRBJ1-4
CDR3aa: CASSLGKGAATNEKLFF

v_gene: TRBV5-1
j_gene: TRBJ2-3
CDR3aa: CASSPRGGGDTQYF

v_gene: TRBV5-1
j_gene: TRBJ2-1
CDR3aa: CASSMGRMGNNEQFF

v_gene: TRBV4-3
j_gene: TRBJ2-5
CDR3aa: CASSQDRDFGKETQYF

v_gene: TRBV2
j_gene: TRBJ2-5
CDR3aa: CASSVDLQETQYF

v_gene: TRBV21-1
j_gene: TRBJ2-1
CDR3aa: CASGARQGQLGEQFF

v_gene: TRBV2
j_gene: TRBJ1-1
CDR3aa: CASQGQTNTEAFF

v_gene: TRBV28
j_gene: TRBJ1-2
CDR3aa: CASTLNRDPRGYTF

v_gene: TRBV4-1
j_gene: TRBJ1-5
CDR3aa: CASSQDLTTGQSPQHF

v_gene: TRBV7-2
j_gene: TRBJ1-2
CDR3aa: CASSLSDGPYGYTF

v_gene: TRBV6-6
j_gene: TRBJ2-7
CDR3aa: CASREAYEQYF

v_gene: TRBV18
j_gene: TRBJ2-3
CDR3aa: CASSTSGSGDTQYF

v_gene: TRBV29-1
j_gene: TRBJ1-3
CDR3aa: CSVLETYSGNTIYF

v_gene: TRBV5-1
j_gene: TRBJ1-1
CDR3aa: CASSAEGARTEAFF

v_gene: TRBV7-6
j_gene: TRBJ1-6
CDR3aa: CASSLRSGTYNSPLHF

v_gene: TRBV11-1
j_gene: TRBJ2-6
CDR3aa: CASSLVKGEVSGANVLTF

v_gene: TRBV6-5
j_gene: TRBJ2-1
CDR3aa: CASSRTKGYNEQFF

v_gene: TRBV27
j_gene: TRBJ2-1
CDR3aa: CASSFRNEQFF

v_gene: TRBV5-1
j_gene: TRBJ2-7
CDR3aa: CASSLDRAEQYF

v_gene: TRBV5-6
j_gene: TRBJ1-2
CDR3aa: CASSYKATGTGRGYTF

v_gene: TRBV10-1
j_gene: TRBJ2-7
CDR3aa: CASSGPGTGSEQYF

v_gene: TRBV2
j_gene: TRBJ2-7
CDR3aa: CASRQGQGGYEQYF

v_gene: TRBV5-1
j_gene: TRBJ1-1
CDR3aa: CASSLPGQGVTEAFF

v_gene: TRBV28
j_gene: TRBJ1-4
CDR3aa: CASSLNPGEKLFF

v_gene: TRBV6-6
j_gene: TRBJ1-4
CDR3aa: CASSSIPGQRHEKLFF

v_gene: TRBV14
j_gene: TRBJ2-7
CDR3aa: CASSQALIASEQYF

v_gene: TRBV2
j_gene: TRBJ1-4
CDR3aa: CASSPGSDREKLFF

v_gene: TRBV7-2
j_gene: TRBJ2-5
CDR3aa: CASSLTGGGQTQYF

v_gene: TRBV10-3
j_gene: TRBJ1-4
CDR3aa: CAISEDRVEKLFF

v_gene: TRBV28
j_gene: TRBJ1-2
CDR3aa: CASSFPGQGRDYGYTF

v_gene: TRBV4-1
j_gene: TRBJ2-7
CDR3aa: CASSQAGTGVYEQYF

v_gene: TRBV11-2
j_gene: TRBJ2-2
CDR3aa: CASSSRTVNTGELFF

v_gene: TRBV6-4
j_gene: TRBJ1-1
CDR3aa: CASRNVGLLGTEAFF

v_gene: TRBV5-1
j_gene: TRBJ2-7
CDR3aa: CASSLAPGATIYEQYF

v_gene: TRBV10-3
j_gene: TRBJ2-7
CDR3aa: CAISDGPPTTEQYF

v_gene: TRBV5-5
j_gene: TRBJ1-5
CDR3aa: CASSPSPRGTQHF

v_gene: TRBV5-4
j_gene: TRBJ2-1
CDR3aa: CASSPTSGSYNEQFF

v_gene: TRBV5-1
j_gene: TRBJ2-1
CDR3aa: CASSNSVDEQFF